This passage covers 30 T cell receptor beta chains from one sample sequenced in a study of cytomegalovirus exposure and HLA in healthy donors. The PCR used 60 Vbeta and 13 Jbeta primers. Libraries were prepared by immunoSEQ multiplex PCR; TCRdb keeps only in-frame clonotypes and omits some of them. Among under 200,000 clones listed, roughly 80% were seen once. Sequencing input: PBMCs. Receptors were obtained from a man between 18 and 35 years old in good health and CMV-seronegative.

This clone has a single count. V and J are TRBV18 and TRBJ1-4; D is uncertain. The CDR3 consists of 13 residues. Germline CDR1 and CDR2: KGHSH and LQKENI. Trimming took off 0 bases at V and 8 bases at J, with 7 bases between the two ends. CDR3 amino acids: CASSPPAGEKLFF. The CDR3, as DNA: TGTGCCAGCTCACCACCCGCCGGGGAAAAACTGTTTTTT.

The chain combines TRBV28 with TRBJ1-2; 8 positions agree with TRBD1. Trimming took 6 bases from V and 7 from J; bases not matched to a gene: 13. The V gene's germline CDR1 is MDHEN and CDR2 SYDVKM. This CDR3 has 15 residues. CDR3 sequence: CASRTRGRGPSGYTF. The CDR3 nucleotides are TGTGCCAGCAGAACTCGAGGCAGGGGGCCCAGTGGCTACACCTTC.

The CDR3 sequence: CATRTGPNYGYTF. The CDR3 DNA sequence: TGTGCCACCCGGACAGGTCCTAACTATGGCTACACCTTC. The chain joins TRBV5-8 to TRBJ1-2; 7 bases are a match to TRBD1. The CDR3 is made up of 13 amino acids. V lost 9 bases to trimming and J lost 0 bases; unmatched junction nucleotides: 5. Per germline, CDR1 SGHTS and CDR2 YDEGEE.

This chain uses TRBV6-6 with TRBJ2-2; 7 nucleotides align to TRBD1. The CDR3 runs 15 residues. Germline CDR1 and CDR2: MNHNY and SVGAGI (reference sequence). J lost 9 bases, V lost 0 bases, and 7 bases had no gene match. This CDR3 reads CASSYSGQATRELFF. The CDR3 DNA reads as TGTGCCAGCAGTTACTCCGGACAGGCTACTAGGGAGCTGTTTTTT.

The chain carries TRBV27 and TRBJ2-5; TRBD2 matches 9 bases. There are 14 residues in the CDR3. Trimming at V came to 6 bases and at J to 5 bases, leaving 7 bases not matched to a gene. Germline CDR1 is MNHEY and CDR2 is SMNVEV (reference sequence). The CDR3 loop reads CASRIAGVGETQYF. CDR3 bases: TGTGCCAGCAGAATAGCGGGAGTTGGTGAGACCCAGTACTTC.

The chain joins TRBV5-6 to TRBJ2-3; D may be TRBD1 (7 bases). V was pared by 5 bases and J by 3 bases, with 10 bases between. Germline assignment: CDR1 SGHDT and CDR2 YYEEEE. The CDR3 loop spans 13 amino acids. In DNA, the CDR3 is TGTGCCAGCAGGGAGGGGGCGACAGATACGCAGTATTTT. As protein: CASREGATDTQYF.

V usage is TRBV4-3 and J usage is TRBJ2-1; 8 nucleotides agree with TRBD2. Germline V gene sequence: CDR1 LGHNA, CDR2 YSLEER. This CDR3 is 16 amino acids long. Germline trimming cut 0 bases from V and 4 bases from J; bases unmatched to any gene: 5. The CDR3, as DNA: TGCGCCAGCAGCCAAGATCGGCTAGCGGGTTACAATGAGCAGTTCTTC. Its protein product is CASSQDRLAGYNEQFF.

The chain has TRBV7-9 and TRBJ1-1; D call uncertain. Trimming stripped 0 bases from V and 0 bases from J, with 8 bases between. The length of the CDR3 is 15 residues. Germline loops: CDR1 SEHNR, CDR2 FQNEAQ (reference sequence). This chain's CDR3 is CASSLAWSLNTEAFF. The CDR3 coding sequence is TGTGCCAGCAGCTTAGCATGGAGCCTGAACACTGAAGCTTTCTTT.

The chain combines TRBV28 with TRBJ2-7; 9 nucleotides align to TRBD1. The germline V gene encodes CDR1 MDHEN and CDR2 SYDVKM. This CDR3 contains 17 residues. V was pared by 5 bases and J by 2 bases, with 13 bases of the junction left unmatched. The CDR3 loop is CASSTPSDRGPPYEQYF. CDR3 nucleotides: TGTGCCAGCAGTACCCCTTCGGACAGGGGTCCCCCCTACGAGCAGTACTTC. The full variable domain, completed using reference TRBV28 and TRBJ2-7, is DVKVTQSSRYLVKRTGEKVFLECVQDMDHENMFWYRQDPGLGLRLIYFSYDVKMKEKGDIPEGYSVSREKKERFSLILESASTNQTSMYLCASSTPSDRGPPYEQYFGPGTRLTVT.

In its sample, this clone was seen a few times. Mismatch with germline at one junction end may stem from a read error. The rearrangement joins TRBV19 to TRBJ2-1, with D perhaps matching TRBD2 (5 bases). The CDR3 totals 15 residues. Germline-derived CDR1 and CDR2 are LNHDA and SQIVND (reference sequence). The CDR3 sequence is CASSSSGYSYNEQFF. The CDR3 coding sequence is TGTGCCAGCAGTAGCTCGGGATACTCCTACAATGAGCAGTTCTTC. Supplemented by reference TRBV19 and TRBJ2-1, the full variable domain reads DGGITQSPKYLFRKEGQNVTLSCEQNLNHDAMYWYRQDPGQGLRLIYYSQIVNDFQKGDIAEGYSVSREKKESFPLTVTSAQKNPTAFYLCASSSSGYSYNEQFFGPGTRLTVL.

V usage is TRBV7-6 and J usage is TRBJ2-5; D remains ambiguous. Looked up from germline, CDR1 is SGHVS and CDR2 is FNYEAQ. This CDR3 region has 11 residues. V was cut by 4 bases and J by 5 bases, with 5 bases left in between. The CDR3 sequence is CASSSFETQYF. The CDR3 DNA is TGTGCCAGCAGCTCTTTTGAGACCCAGTACTTC.

The chain recombines TRBV4-3 with TRBJ1-1; no reliable D call. The CDR3 sequence is 14 residues long. CDR1 LGHNA and CDR2 YSLEER come from the germline V gene. V was trimmed by 4 bases and J by 4 bases, leaving 13 bases between them. The CDR3, as DNA: TGCGCCAGCAGCCCGGGGTCGGAGATCACTGAAGCTTTCTTT. It translates to CASSPGSEITEAFF.

The chain couples TRBV30 to TRBJ2-7; D is unresolved. Trimming removed 1 base from V and 3 bases from J, with 13 bases in between. The CDR3 loop spans 14 amino acids. Germline-derived CDR1 and CDR2 are GTSNPN and SVGIG (reference sequence). As DNA, the CDR3 is TGTGCCTGGAGTGATCCTAGAGCCGGCTACGAGCAGTACTTC. Translating it yields CAWSDPRAGYEQYF.

In DNA form, the CDR3 reads TGTGCCAGCAGTTCGGACGGGCGGAGGGATACGCAGTATTTT. Translating it yields CASSSDGRRDTQYF. The chain links TRBV6-5 to TRBJ2-3; tentatively, D is TRBD2 (5 bases). The germline V and J ends were trimmed by 4 bases and 6 bases, with 14 bases remaining between them. The CDR3 consists of 14 residues. CDR1 is MNHEY and CDR2 is SVGAGI in the germline V gene.

This clone was seen a single time. The chain combines TRBV19 with TRBJ1-4, with TRBD1 identical over 8 bases. The CDR3 totals 15 residues. Per the germline V gene, CDR1 is LNHDA and CDR2 is SQIVND (reference sequence). J lost 2 bases, V lost 5 bases, and 4 bases had no gene match. CDR3 sequence (DNA): TGTGCCAGTAGTGGAACAGGGGGGACTAATGAAAAACTGTTTTTT. The encoded protein is CASSGTGGTNEKLFF.

The chain joins TRBV7-2 to TRBJ2-5, with 10 bases fitting TRBD2. Trimming removed 4 bases from V and 5 bases from J; junction bases left unmatched: 4. The CDR3 runs to 14 residues. Germline V lookup: CDR1 SGHTA, CDR2 FQGNSA. CDR3 amino acids: CASSYNSGGETQYF. CDR3 nucleotide sequence: TGTGCCAGCAGCTATAATAGCGGGGGGGAGACCCAGTACTTC.

The chain joins TRBV30 to TRBJ1-6; tentatively, D is TRBD1 (6 bases). Trimming took off 0 bases at V and 13 bases at J, with 22 bases between the two ends. Germline V gene sequence: CDR1 GTSNPN, CDR2 SVGIG (reference sequence). CDR3 length: 16 residues. Written as DNA, the CDR3 is TGTGCCTGGAGTGTAGGAAAGACAGGCCGGCGCAGGCCCCTCCACTTT. This encodes CAWSVGKTGRRRPLHF.

The rearrangement links TRBV25-1 to TRBJ1-6; no clear D. The CDR3 runs 13 residues. Trimming took 7 bases from V and 5 from J, leaving 9 bases between them. CDR1 is MGHDK and CDR2 is SYGVNS in the germline V gene. CDR3 region: CASTRRDNSPLHF. For the CDR3, the DNA is TGTGCCAGCACTCGACGGGATAATTCACCCCTCCACTTT. The full variable domain, in which reference TRBV25-1 and TRBJ1-6 provide the parts outside the CDR3, is EADIYQTPRYLVIGTGKKITLECSQTMGHDKMYWYQQDPGMELHLIHYSYGVNSTEKGDLSSESTVSRIRTEHFPLTLESARPSHTSQYLCASTRRDNSPLHFGNGTRLTVT.

V and J are TRBV30 and TRBJ1-5; no definite D call. Trimming took 2 bases from V and 4 from J, leaving 9 bases between them. The CDR3 has 13 amino acids. Per germline, CDR1 GTSNPN and CDR2 SVGIG (reference sequence). The CDR3 sequence is CAWSSSLNQPQHF. The DNA for the CDR3 is TGTGCCTGGAGTAGCTCTTTAAATCAGCCCCAGCATTTT.

The chain uses TRBV2 and TRBJ2-7; 8 bases match TRBD1. From germline, CDR1 is SNHLY and CDR2 FYNNEI. The V gene end was trimmed by 6 bases and the J gene end by 6 bases; junction bases not matched to a gene: 10. The CDR3 runs to 14 residues. CDR3 sequence: CASRVDRVSGEQYF. In nucleotides, the CDR3 is TGTGCCAGCAGAGTGGACAGGGTTTCTGGCGAGCAGTACTTC. Supplemented by reference TRBV2 and TRBJ2-7, the full variable domain reads EPEVTQTPSHQVTQMGQEVILRCVPISNHLYFYWYRQILGQKVEFLVSFYNNEISEKSEIFDDQFSVERPDGSNFTLKIRSTKLEDSAMYFCASRVDRVSGEQYFGPGTRLTVT.

This clone was found once. The chain employs TRBV20-1 and TRBJ1-1; 9 bases are shared with TRBD1. Germline assignment: CDR1 DFQATT and CDR2 SNEGSKA (reference sequence). Trimming cost V 5 bases and J 8 bases; bases outside gene matches: 3. The CDR3 length is 11 residues. In DNA form, the CDR3 reads TGCAGTGCTCTAACAGGGGGCGAAGCTTTCTTT. It codes for CSALTGGEAFF.

V usage is TRBV4-3 and J usage is TRBJ2-7, with 10 bases matching TRBD1. With 1 base clipped from V and 4 bases from J, the junction kept 4 bases outside the gene matches. The CDR3 is made up of 15 amino acids. Germline V gene data show CDR1 as LGHNA and CDR2 as YSLEER. This chain's CDR3 is CASSQVWTGGYEQYF. In nucleotides, the CDR3 is TGCGCCAGCAGCCAAGTCTGGACAGGGGGGTACGAGCAGTACTTC.

The count of this clone is one. The V gene is TRBV29-1, the J gene TRBJ1-1; weak D call: TRBD1 (5 bases). The CDR3 extends over 15 amino acids. The germline gives CDR1 SQVTM, CDR2 ANQGSEA. V was clipped by 7 bases and J by 4 bases, with 22 bases between them. The CDR3 loop reads CSAPASGRGSTEAFF. In DNA, the CDR3 is TGCAGCGCCCCGGCATCCGGGAGGGGAAGCACTGAAGCTTTCTTT.

The chain has TRBV7-6 and TRBJ1-3; D gene uncertain. This CDR3 is built from 13 residues. Germline values: CDR1 SGHVS, CDR2 FNYEAQ. V was shortened by 5 bases and J by 0 bases, with 5 bases between the two germline ends. CDR3 bases: TGTGCCAGCAGCCCGTCCTCTGGAAACACCATATATTTT. Encoded protein: CASSPSSGNTIYF. Drawing the rest from reference TRBV7-6 and TRBJ1-3, the complete variable domain is GAGVSQSPRYKVTKRGQDVALRCDPISGHVSLYWYRQALGQGPEFLTYFNYEAQQDKSGLPNDRFSAERPEGSISTLTIQRTEQRDSAMYRCASSPSSGNTIYFGEGSWLTVV.

The chain carries TRBV28 and TRBJ2-7; D is perhaps TRBD2 (6 bases). Germline V CDR1 and CDR2: MDHEN, SYDVKM. The CDR3 is 14 residues long. V lost 4 bases to trimming and J lost 1 base, with 11 bases between them. The CDR3 here is CASSSGLTSYEQYF. The CDR3 DNA sequence: TGTGCCAGCAGTTCGGGACTTACTTCCTACGAGCAGTACTTC.

The chain links TRBV13 to TRBJ2-3, with D tentatively TRBD2 (6 bases). Germline CDR1 is PRHDT and CDR2 is FYEKMQ (reference sequence). This CDR3 has 15 residues. V lost 2 bases and J 0 bases, leaving 9 bases between the germline ends. The CDR3 nucleotides are TGTGCCAGCAGCTTACGTGGGGGGAGCACAGATACGCAGTATTTT. Protein sequence: CASSLRGGSTDTQYF.

The chain couples TRBV6-6 to TRBJ2-2; 7 nucleotides match TRBD1. Trimming took 7 bases from V and 0 from J; bases not matched to a gene: 5. This CDR3 is 15 amino acids long. Germline CDR1 is MNHNY and CDR2 is SVGAGI (reference sequence). This CDR3 reads CASKADRANTGELFF. The CDR3 DNA reads as TGTGCCAGCAAGGCAGACAGGGCGAACACCGGGGAGCTGTTTTTT.

The genes are TRBV6-5 and TRBJ1-2; D may be TRBD1 (6 bases). V was cut by 2 bases and J by 5 bases, with 12 bases left in between. The CDR3 runs 14 residues. Looked up from germline, CDR1 is MNHEY and CDR2 is SVGAGI. CDR3 nucleotides: TGTGCCAGCAGTTACGCCCTACAGGGATATGGCTACACCTTC. Encoded protein: CASSYALQGYGYTF.

This clone was detected once. V and J are TRBV7-9 and TRBJ1-5; D is unresolved. Trimming removed 2 bases at V and 0 bases at J, with 5 bases between. Germline lookup yields CDR1 SEHNR and CDR2 FQNEAQ (reference sequence). The CDR3 extends over 14 amino acids. The CDR3 protein is CASSLSTSNQPQHF. The CDR3 DNA sequence: TGTGCCAGCAGCTTAAGCACTAGCAATCAGCCCCAGCATTTT.

The rearrangement uses TRBV4-1 and TRBJ2-5, with 9 bases aligning to TRBD2. Trimming cost V 8 bases and J 3 bases; bases outside gene matches: 4. The CDR3 consists of 13 residues. CDR1 and CDR2 (germline): MGHRA, YSYEKL. The CDR3 DNA reads as TGCGCCAGCCGTAGACTAGCGGAAGAGACCCAGTACTTC. As protein: CASRRLAEETQYF.